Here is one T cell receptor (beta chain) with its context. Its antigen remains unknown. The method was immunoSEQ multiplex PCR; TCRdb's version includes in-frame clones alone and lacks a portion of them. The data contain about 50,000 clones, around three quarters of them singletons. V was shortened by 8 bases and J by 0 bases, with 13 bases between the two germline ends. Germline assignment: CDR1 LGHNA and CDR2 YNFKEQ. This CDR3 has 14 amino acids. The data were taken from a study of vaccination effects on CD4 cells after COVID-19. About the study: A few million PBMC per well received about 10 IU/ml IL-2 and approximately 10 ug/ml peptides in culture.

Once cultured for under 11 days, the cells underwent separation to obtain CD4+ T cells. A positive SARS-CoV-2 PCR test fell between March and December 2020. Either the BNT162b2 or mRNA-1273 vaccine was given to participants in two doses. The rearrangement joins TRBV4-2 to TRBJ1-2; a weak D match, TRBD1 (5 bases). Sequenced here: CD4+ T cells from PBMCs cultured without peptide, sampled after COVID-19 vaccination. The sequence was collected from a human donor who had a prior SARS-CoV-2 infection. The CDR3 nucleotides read TGTGCCAGCCGGGGACGAGAAGCTAACTATGGCTACACCTTC. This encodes CASRGREANYGYTF.